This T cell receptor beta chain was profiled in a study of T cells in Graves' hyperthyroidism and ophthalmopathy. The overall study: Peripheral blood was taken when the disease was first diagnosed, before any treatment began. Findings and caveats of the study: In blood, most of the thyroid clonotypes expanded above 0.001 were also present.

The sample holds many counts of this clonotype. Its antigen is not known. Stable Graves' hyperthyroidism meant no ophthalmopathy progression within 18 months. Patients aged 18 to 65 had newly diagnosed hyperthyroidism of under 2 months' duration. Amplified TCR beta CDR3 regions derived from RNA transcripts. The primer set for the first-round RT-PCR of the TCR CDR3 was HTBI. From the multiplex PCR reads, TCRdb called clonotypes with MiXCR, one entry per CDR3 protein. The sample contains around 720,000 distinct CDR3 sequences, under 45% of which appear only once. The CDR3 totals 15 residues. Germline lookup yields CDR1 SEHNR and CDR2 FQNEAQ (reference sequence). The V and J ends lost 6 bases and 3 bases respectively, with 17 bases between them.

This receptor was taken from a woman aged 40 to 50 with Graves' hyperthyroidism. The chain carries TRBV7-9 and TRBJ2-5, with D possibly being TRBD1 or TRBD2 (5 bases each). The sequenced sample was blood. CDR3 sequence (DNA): TGTGCCAGCAGACCAGTGGGGCTAGCAGAAGAGACCCAGTACTTC. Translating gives CASRPVGLAEETQYF.